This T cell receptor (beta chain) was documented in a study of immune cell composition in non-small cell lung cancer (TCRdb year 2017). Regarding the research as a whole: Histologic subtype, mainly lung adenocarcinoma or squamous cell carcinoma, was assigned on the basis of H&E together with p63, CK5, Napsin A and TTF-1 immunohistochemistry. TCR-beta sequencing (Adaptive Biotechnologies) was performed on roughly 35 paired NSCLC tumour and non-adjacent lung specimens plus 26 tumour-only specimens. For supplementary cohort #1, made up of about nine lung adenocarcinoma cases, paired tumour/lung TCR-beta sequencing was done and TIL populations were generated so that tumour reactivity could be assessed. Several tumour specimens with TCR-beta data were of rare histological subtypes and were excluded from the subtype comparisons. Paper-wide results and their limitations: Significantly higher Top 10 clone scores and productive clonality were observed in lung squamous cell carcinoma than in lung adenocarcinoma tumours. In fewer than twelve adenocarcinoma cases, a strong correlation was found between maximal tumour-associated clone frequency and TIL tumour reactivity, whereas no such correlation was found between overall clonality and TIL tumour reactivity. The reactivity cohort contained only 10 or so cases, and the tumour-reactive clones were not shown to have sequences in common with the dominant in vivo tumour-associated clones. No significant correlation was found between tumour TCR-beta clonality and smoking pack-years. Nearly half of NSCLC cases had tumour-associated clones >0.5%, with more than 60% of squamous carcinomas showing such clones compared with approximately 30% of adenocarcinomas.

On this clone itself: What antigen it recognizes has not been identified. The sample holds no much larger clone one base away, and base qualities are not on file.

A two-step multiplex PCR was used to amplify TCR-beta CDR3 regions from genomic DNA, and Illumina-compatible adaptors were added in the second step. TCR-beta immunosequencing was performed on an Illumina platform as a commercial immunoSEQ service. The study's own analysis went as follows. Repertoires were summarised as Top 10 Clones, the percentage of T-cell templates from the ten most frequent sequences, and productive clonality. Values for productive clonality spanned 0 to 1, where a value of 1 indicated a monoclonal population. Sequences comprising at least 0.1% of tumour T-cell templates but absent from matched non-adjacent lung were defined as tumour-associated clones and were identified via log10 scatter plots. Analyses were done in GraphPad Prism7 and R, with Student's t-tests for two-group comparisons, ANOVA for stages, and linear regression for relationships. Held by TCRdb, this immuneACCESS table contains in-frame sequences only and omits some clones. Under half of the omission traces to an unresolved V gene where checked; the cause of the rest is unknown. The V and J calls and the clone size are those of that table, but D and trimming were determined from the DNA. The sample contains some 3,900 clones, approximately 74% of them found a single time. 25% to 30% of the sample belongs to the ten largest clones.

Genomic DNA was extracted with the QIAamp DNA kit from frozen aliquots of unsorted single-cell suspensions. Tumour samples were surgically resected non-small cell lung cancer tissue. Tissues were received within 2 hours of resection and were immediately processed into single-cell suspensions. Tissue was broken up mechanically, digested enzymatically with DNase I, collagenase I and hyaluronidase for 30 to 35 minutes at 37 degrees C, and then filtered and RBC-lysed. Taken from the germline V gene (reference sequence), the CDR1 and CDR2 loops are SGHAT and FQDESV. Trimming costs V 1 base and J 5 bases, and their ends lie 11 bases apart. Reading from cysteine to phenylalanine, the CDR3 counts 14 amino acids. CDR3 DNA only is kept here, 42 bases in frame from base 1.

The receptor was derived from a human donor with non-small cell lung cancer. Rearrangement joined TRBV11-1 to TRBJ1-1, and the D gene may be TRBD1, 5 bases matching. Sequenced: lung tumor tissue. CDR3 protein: CASSLVVRETEAFF. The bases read TGTGCCAGCAGCTTAGTTGTCAGGGAAACTGAAGCTTTCTTT.